A single TCR beta chain is shown here with its context. PCR amplification relied on 60 Vbeta primers (plus 13 Jbeta primers). Sequencing was performed with immunoSEQ multiplex PCR; in TCRdb, only in-frame clones are kept and a portion is missing. The table includes 150,000 to 200,000 clones, 75% to 85% detected once. The data are from a study of cytomegalovirus exposure and HLA in healthy donors. Study at large: Genotyping of 300 to 450 donors showed that about 79% belonged to the Caucasian-associated ancestry cluster.

The material sequenced was PBMCs. This receptor was taken from a man between 18 and 35 years old in good health and CMV-seronegative.

DNA of the CDR3: TGTGCCAGCAGCCGCGGGACTAGTGGCAATGAGCAGTTCTTC. Translation gives CASSRGTSGNEQFF. V and J are TRBV6-1 and TRBJ2-1, with 8 positions matching TRBD2. The V segment lost 6 bases and the J segment 6 bases; nucleotides outside the gene matches: 7. The CDR3 runs to 14 residues. CDR1 MNHNS and CDR2 SASEGT come from the germline V gene.